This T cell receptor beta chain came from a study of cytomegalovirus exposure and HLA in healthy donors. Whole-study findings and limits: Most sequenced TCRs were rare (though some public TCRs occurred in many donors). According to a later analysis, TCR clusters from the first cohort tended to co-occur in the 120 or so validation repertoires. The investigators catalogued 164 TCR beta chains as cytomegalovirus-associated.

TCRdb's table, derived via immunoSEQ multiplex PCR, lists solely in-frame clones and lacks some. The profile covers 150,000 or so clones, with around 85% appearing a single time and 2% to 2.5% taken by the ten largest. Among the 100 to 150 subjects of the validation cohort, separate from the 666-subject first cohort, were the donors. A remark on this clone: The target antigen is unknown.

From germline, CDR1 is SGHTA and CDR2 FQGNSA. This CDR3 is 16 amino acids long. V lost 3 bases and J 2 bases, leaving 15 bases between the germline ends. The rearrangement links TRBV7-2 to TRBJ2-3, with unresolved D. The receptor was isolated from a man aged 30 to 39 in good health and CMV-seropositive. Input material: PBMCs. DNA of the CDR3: TGTGCCAGCAGCTTTGCCGGAGTCGGTTCCACAGATACGCAGTATTTT. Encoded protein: CASSFAGVGSTDTQYF.